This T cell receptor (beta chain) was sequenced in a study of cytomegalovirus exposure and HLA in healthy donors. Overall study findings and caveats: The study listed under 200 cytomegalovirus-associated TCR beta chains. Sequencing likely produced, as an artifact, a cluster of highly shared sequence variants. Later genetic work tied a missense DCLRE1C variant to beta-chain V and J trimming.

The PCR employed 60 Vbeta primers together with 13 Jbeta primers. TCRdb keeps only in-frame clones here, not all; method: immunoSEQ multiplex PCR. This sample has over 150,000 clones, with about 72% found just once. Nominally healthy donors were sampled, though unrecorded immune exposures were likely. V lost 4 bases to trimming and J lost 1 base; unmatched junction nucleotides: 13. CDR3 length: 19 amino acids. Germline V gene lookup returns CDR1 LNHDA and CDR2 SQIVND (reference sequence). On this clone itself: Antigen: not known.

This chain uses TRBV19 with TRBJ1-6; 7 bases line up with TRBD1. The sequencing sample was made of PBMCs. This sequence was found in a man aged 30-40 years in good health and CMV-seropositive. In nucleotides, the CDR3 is TGTGCCAGTAGTACTCAAAGACAGGGTCTGGGGTCCTATAATTCACCCCTCCACTTT. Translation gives CASSTQRQGLGSYNSPLHF. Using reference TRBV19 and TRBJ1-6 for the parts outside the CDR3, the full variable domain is DGGITQSPKYLFRKEGQNVTLSCEQNLNHDAMYWYRQDPGQGLRLIYYSQIVNDFQKGDIAEGYSVSREKKESFPLTVTSAQKNPTAFYLCASSTQRQGLGSYNSPLHFGNGTRLTVT.